The 21 T cell receptor beta chains presented below share a single source sample, sequenced in a study of identical twins. TCRdb reanalysed the 5' RACE reads using MiXCR and keeps one entry per CDR3 protein. The top ten hold approximately 0.25% of the sample, which has 1.5 million to 2 million distinct CDR3 sequences, roughly a third seen once. The specimen was cord blood. These receptor sequences come from a newborn girl in good health.

This clonotype was observed a single time. V is TRBV20-1 and J is TRBJ2-1; tentative D call: TRBD2 (5 bases). Germline lookup yields CDR1 DFQATT and CDR2 SNEGSKA (reference sequence). The V gene lost 6 bases and the J gene lost 15 bases, with 21 bases spanning the gap. The length of the CDR3 is 12 residues. The CDR3 here is CSASRSSHGRFF. For the CDR3, the DNA is TGCAGTGCCAGCAGATCTAGCCATGGGCGGTTCTTC.

Note on this clonotype: At one end the junction does not follow the germline gene, possibly because of a read error. The chain carries TRBV5-1 and TRBJ1-6; tentative D call: TRBD1 (6 bases). The CDR3 is 15 residues long. Germline CDR1 is SGHRS and CDR2 is YFSETQ. CDR3 in DNA: TGCGCCGGCAGCCCCATCGGACAGCATAATTCACCCCTCCACTTT. This translates into CAGSPIGQHNSPLHF.

J is TRBJ1-2 and V is TRBV7-9; no definite D call. The CDR3 is made up of 13 amino acids. Trimming cost V 8 bases and J 2 bases, with 12 bases left between them. Germline CDR1 is SEHNR and CDR2 is FQNEAQ (reference sequence). This CDR3 reads CASGPSVNYGYTF. In DNA, the CDR3 is TGTGCCAGCGGCCCATCCGTCAACTATGGCTACACCTTC.

J is TRBJ2-5 and V is TRBV6-2 or TRBV6-3; 8 nucleotides match TRBD2. The CDR3 contains 17 residues. CDR1 is MNHEY and CDR2 is SVGEGT in the germline V gene. J was trimmed by 11 bases and V by 2 bases; bases with no gene match: 19. The CDR3 nucleotides are TGTGCCAGCAGTTACCCTACCGGGACTAGTCACAATGAGTGGCAGTACTTC. Protein sequence: CASSYPTGTSHNEWQYF.

CDR3: CASSLAKGTYGYTF. In DNA form, the CDR3 reads TGTGCCAGCAGCTTGGCCAAGGGGACCTATGGCTACACCTTC. The rearrangement uses TRBV5-6 and TRBJ1-2; D is possibly TRBD1 (5 bases). The CDR3 totals 14 residues. Trimming pared 0 bases from V and 4 bases from J, leaving 10 bases between. The germline gives CDR1 SGHDT, CDR2 YYEEEE. The full variable domain, with the rest looked up from reference TRBV5-6 and TRBJ1-2, is DAGVTQSPTHLIKTRGQQVTLRCSPKSGHDTVSWYQQALGQGPQFIFQYYEEEERQRGNFPDRFSGHQFPNYSSELNVNALLLGDSALYLCASSLAKGTYGYTFGSGTRLTVV.

This chain connects TRBV6-5 to TRBJ2-1; 8 bases are a match to TRBD2. J gave up 11 bases and V 4 bases, and 7 bases lay outside the gene matches. This CDR3 has 13 amino acids. Germline V lookup: CDR1 MNHEY, CDR2 SVGAGI. The CDR3 protein is CASSSYSGDKQFF. CDR3 sequence (DNA): TGTGCCAGCAGTTCGTATAGCGGGGACAAGCAGTTCTTC.

This clonotype was seen more than once but under ten times. V gene TRBV11-2 combines with J gene TRBJ1-2; D is undetermined. V was pared by 5 bases and J by 8 bases, with 12 bases between. Germline V gene lookup returns CDR1 SGHAT and CDR2 FQNNGV. The CDR3 runs 12 residues. Written as DNA, the CDR3 is TGTGCCAGCAGCCCCCTGCTTTGGGGCTACACCTTC. Encoded protein: CASSPLLWGYTF. Variable domain in full (rest from reference TRBV11-2 and TRBJ1-2): EAGVAQSPRYKIIEKRQSVAFWCNPISGHATLYWYQQILGQGPKLLIQFQNNGVVDDSQLPKDRFSAERLKGVDSTLKIQPAKLEDSAVYLCASSPLLWGYTFGSGTRLTVV.

This chain connects TRBV20-1 to TRBJ1-2, with D perhaps matching TRBD1 (6 bases). Germline V CDR1 and CDR2: DFQATT, SNEGSKA (reference sequence). The CDR3 has 14 residues. The germline V and J ends were trimmed by 1 base and 6 bases, with 15 bases remaining between them. This chain's CDR3 is CSARVDSRANGYTF. DNA for the CDR3: TGCAGTGCTAGAGTGGACAGTCGGGCGAATGGCTACACCTTC.

The V call is TRBV12-3 or TRBV12-4, the J call TRBJ1-1; D might be TRBD1 (5 bases). With 8 bases removed from V and 6 bases from J, the gap between germline ends came to 16 bases. The CDR3 consists of 13 residues. CDR3 amino acids: CASGSGFDAEAFF. The CDR3 DNA reads as TGTGCCAGCGGTTCAGGGTTTGACGCTGAAGCTTTCTTT.

The chain carries TRBV27 and TRBJ2-5, with TRBD1 matching over 9 bases. The ends lost 6 bases at V and 14 bases at J; junction bases unmatched: 13. Per germline, CDR1 MNHEY and CDR2 SMNVEV (reference sequence). The CDR3 loop spans 13 amino acids. CDR3 amino acids: CASSRGQGYEHYF. The CDR3 bases are TGTGCCAGCAGCCGAGGACAGGGGTACGAGCACTACTTC.

This clonotype was counted a few times. The chain joins TRBV12-3 or TRBV12-4 to TRBJ2-7; no firm D call. The CDR3 spans 14 residues. V lost 2 bases and J lost 7, with 15 bases in between. In DNA, the CDR3 is TGTGCCAGCAGTTTAAGGCCCCTCGGGTATGAGCAGTACTTC. It codes for CASSLRPLGYEQYF.

This clonotype was observed a few times. CDR3 nucleotides: TGCAGTGCTATCAAAGCGGGGGCCTACACAGATACGCAGTATTTT. This encodes CSAIKAGAYTDTQYF. The rearrangement links TRBV20-1 to TRBJ2-3; 8 nucleotides line up with TRBD2. The CDR3 is 15 residues long. V lost 4 bases to trimming and J lost 2 bases; unmatched junction nucleotides: 8. CDR1 is DFQATT, CDR2 SNEGSKA, per germline (reference sequence).

V gene TRBV20-1 combines with J gene TRBJ2-2; 7 bases agree with TRBD2. In germline, CDR1 is DFQATT, CDR2 SNEGSKA (reference sequence). The CDR3 runs 14 residues. J lost 6 bases, V lost 6 bases, and 10 bases had no gene match. CDR3 bases: TGCAGTGCGACGAGAACTAGCGCCCCCGGGGAGCTGTTTTTT. Its translation: CSATRTSAPGELFF.

This clonotype has only a few counts. The gene calls are TRBV10-3 and TRBJ2-7, with TRBD2 matching 8 bases. From germline, CDR1 is ENHRY and CDR2 SYGVKD. The CDR3 extends over 14 amino acids. V was pared by 4 bases and J by 7 bases, with 9 bases of the junction left unmatched. CDR3 sequence reads: CAISASREVREQYF. DNA for the CDR3: TGTGCCATCAGTGCCTCGCGGGAGGTTAGGGAGCAGTACTTC.

This clonotype was seen only a few times. The chain combines TRBV10-3 with TRBJ1-4; possibly TRBD1 for D (5 bases). Germline CDR1 is ENHRY and CDR2 is SYGVKD. Trimming took 10 bases from V and 4 from J, leaving 13 bases between them. The CDR3 is 13 amino acids. CDR3 sequence (DNA): TGTGCCACCCACGGGACGGTTAATGAAAAACTGTTTTTT. Translated: CATHGTVNEKLFF.

The chain is built from TRBV25-1 and TRBJ2-2; D possibly corresponds to TRBD1 (5 bases). This CDR3 comprises 15 residues. The germline gives CDR1 MGHDK, CDR2 SYGVNS. Trimming removed 3 bases at V and 1 base at J, with 9 bases between. The CDR3 DNA sequence: TGTGCCAGCAGTGAGGGGCGGCTGAACACCGGGGAGCTGTTTTTT. Translated: CASSEGRLNTGELFF.

This clonotype occurred a few times. The V and J genes are TRBV5-1 and TRBJ1-2, with D uncertain. This CDR3 contains 14 residues. Germline V gives CDR1 SGHRS, CDR2 YFSETQ. V lost 4 bases and J lost 0, with 10 bases in between. In nucleotides, the CDR3 is TGCGCCAGCAGCCCCGTCAGGACTAACTATGGCTACACCTTC. Its protein is CASSPVRTNYGYTF. Looking up the rest from reference TRBV5-1 and TRBJ1-2 gives the full variable domain: KAGVTQTPRYLIKTRGQQVTLSCSPISGHRSVSWYQQTPGQGLQFLFEYFSETQRNKGNFPGRFSGRQFSNSRSEMNVSTLELGDSALYLCASSPVRTNYGYTFGSGTRLTVV.

CDR3 DNA: TGCAGTGCTAGGGTAGCGGGAGTTCCCTACAATGAGCAGTTCTTC. This translates into CSARVAGVPYNEQFF. This chain connects TRBV20-1 to TRBJ2-1; TRBD2 agrees at 9 bases. Germline-derived CDR1 and CDR2 are DFQATT and SNEGSKA (reference sequence). Trimming removed 3 bases from V and 2 bases from J; junction bases left unmatched: 5. The CDR3 runs to 15 residues.

CDR3 DNA: TGTGCCAGCAGCCCCTTTTCTCTCGGGGCTAGCACAGATACGCAGTATTTT. This encodes CASSPFSLGASTDTQYF. This chain joins TRBV4-2 and TRBJ2-3; D tentatively fits TRBD1 or TRBD2 (5 bases each). The CDR3 extends over 17 amino acids. V gave up 4 bases and J gave up 0 bases, with 17 bases separating them. Germline V CDR1 and CDR2: LGHNA, YNFKEQ.

The CDR3 region is CASSLLAISYNEQFF. The CDR3 region has the DNA TGTGCCAGCAGCTTACTAGCGATCTCCTACAATGAGCAGTTCTTC. The chain uses TRBV28 and TRBJ2-1; 7 bases match TRBD2. The CDR3 has 15 amino acids. CDR1 is MDHEN, CDR2 SYDVKM, per germline. Trimming removed 6 bases from V and 0 bases from J; junction bases left unmatched: 5.

The sample holds one count of this clonotype. The J gene is TRBJ2-2, the V gene TRBV5-1; tentatively, D is TRBD1 or TRBD2 (5 bases each). The V and J ends lost 7 bases and 3 bases respectively, with 16 bases between them. CDR3 size: 15 residues. The germline V gene encodes CDR1 SGHRS and CDR2 YFSETQ. This CDR3 is CASQKPGPYTGELFF. In DNA, the CDR3 is TGCGCCAGCCAAAAACCGGGACCCTACACCGGGGAGCTGTTTTTT.